This TCR beta chain was recovered during a study of T cells in Graves' hyperthyroidism and ophthalmopathy. Study-level points and caveats: Most clonotypes expanded in thyroid above 0.001 were likewise present in blood. Ophthalmopathy was identified by the model a median around 6 months ahead of onset.

On the basis of clinical symptoms, serum thyroxine and TRAb, thyroid ultrasound and orbital computed tomography, diagnoses were made. V dropped 0 bases and J dropped 0 bases, with 11 bases sitting between them. The CDR3 loop spans 16 amino acids. CDR1 is PRHDT, CDR2 FYEKMQ, per germline (reference sequence). Template material for amplifying TCR beta CDR3 regions consisted of RNA transcripts. When the TCR CDR3 underwent first-round RT-PCR, the HTBI primer set was used. TCRdb fed the multiplex PCR reads into MiXCR, producing one record per CDR3 protein. The sample includes a few hundred thousand distinct CDR3 sequences, 20% to 25% of them seen just once. This clonotype was seen only a few times. Antigen unknown.

This clonotype was obtained from a man aged 45 to 65 with Graves' hyperthyroidism. The gene calls are TRBV13 and TRBJ1-1; a weak D match, TRBD1 (5 bases). Material: blood. This CDR3 is CASSLGLRGLNTEAFF. The CDR3 region has the DNA TGTGCCAGCAGCTTAGGCCTCCGGGGACTGAACACTGAAGCTTTCTTT.